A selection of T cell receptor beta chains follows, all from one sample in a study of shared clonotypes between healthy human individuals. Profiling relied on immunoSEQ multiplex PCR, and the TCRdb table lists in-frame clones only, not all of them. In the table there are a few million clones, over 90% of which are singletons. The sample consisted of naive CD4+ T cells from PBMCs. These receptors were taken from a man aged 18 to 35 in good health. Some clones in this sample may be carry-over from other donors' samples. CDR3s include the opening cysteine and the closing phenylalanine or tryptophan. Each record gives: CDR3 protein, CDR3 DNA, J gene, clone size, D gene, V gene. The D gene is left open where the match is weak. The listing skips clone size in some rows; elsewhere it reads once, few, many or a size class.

CDR3aa: CARRSGQLSEQFF; CDR3nt: TGTGCCAGGAGATCAGGACAGTTGAGCGAGCAGTTCTTC; j_gene: TRBJ2-1; abundance: -; d_gene: -; v_gene: TRBV19
CDR3aa: CASSPRLAGGQETQYF; CDR3nt: TGTGCCAGCTCACCACGACTAGCGGGAGGGCAAGAGACCCAGTACTTC; j_gene: TRBJ2-5; abundance: -; d_gene: TRBD2; v_gene: TRBV18
CDR3aa: CASSYSGQGKNEQFF; CDR3nt: TGTGCCAGCAGTTATTCCGGACAGGGGAAAAATGAGCAGTTCTTC; j_gene: TRBJ2-1; abundance: -; d_gene: TRBD1; v_gene: TRBV6-6
CDR3aa: CASSAVDRGLLGYTF; CDR3nt: TGTGCCAGCAGCGCCGTGGACAGGGGGCTTCTTGGCTACACCTTC; j_gene: TRBJ1-2; abundance: -; d_gene: TRBD1; v_gene: TRBV9
CDR3aa: CASSPGLADEQYF; CDR3nt: TGTGCCAGCTCACCGGGACTAGCCGACGAGCAGTACTTC; j_gene: TRBJ2-7; abundance: once; d_gene: TRBD2; v_gene: TRBV18
CDR3aa: CASTDRGNQPQHF; CDR3nt: TGTGCCAGTACCGACAGGGGCAATCAGCCCCAGCATTTT; j_gene: TRBJ1-5; abundance: few; d_gene: TRBD1; v_gene: TRBV19
CDR3aa: CATSRAGGAYEQYF; CDR3nt: TGTGCCACCAGCCGAGCCGGGGGAGCCTACGAGCAGTACTTC; j_gene: TRBJ2-7; abundance: -; d_gene: -; v_gene: TRBV15
CDR3aa: CASTSRVPDTQYF; CDR3nt: TGTGCCAGCACCAGCCGGGTCCCTGATACGCAGTATTTT; j_gene: TRBJ2-3; abundance: -; d_gene: -; v_gene: TRBV28
CDR3aa: CASSFSGETQYF; CDR3nt: TGTGCCAGCAGCTTTAGTGGAGAGACCCAGTACTTC; j_gene: TRBJ2-5; abundance: -; d_gene: -; v_gene: TRBV7-6
CDR3aa: CASSLGTGAGNTIYF; CDR3nt: TGTGCCAGCAGCTTGGGGACAGGGGCTGGAAACACCATATATTTT; j_gene: TRBJ1-3; abundance: -; d_gene: TRBD1; v_gene: TRBV7-8
CDR3aa: CASSLQGYEQYF; CDR3nt: TGTGCCAGCAGTCTACAGGGCTACGAGCAGTACTTC; j_gene: TRBJ2-7; abundance: -; d_gene: -; v_gene: TRBV27
CDR3aa: CASSQRGGAGGADTQYF; CDR3nt: TGTGCCAGCAGCCAGAGGGGGGGAGCGGGAGGGGCAGATACGCAGTATTTT; j_gene: TRBJ2-3; abundance: -; d_gene: TRBD2; v_gene: TRBV4-2
CDR3aa: CASSEVGKGPQHF; CDR3nt: TGTGCCAGCAGTGAAGTGGGGAAGGGGCCCCAGCATTTT; j_gene: TRBJ1-5; abundance: once; d_gene: -; v_gene: TRBV2
CDR3aa: CASSSPGQGNTEAFF; CDR3nt: TGTGCCAGCAGTTCACCGGGACAGGGGAACACTGAAGCTTTCTTT; j_gene: TRBJ1-1; abundance: -; d_gene: TRBD1; v_gene: TRBV28
CDR3aa: CASSQVGARGDTQYF; CDR3nt: TGCGCCAGCAGCCAAGTGGGGGCTAGGGGGGATACGCAGTATTTT; j_gene: TRBJ2-3; abundance: -; d_gene: -; v_gene: TRBV4-3
CDR3aa: CASSWTLQGVGETQYF; CDR3nt: TGCGCCAGCAGCTGGACCTTACAGGGGGTGGGAGAGACCCAGTACTTC; j_gene: TRBJ2-5; abundance: -; d_gene: TRBD1; v_gene: TRBV5-1
CDR3aa: CARSLSPQLMNTEAFF; CDR3nt: TGTGCCAGAAGCTTGTCCCCACAGCTTATGAACACTGAAGCTTTCTTT; j_gene: TRBJ1-1; abundance: -; d_gene: -; v_gene: TRBV5-3
CDR3aa: CASSVAGANTGELFF; CDR3nt: TGTGCCAGCAGCGTAGCTGGTGCTAACACCGGGGAGCTGTTTTTT; j_gene: TRBJ2-2; abundance: few; d_gene: -; v_gene: TRBV9
CDR3aa: CAWSNLGGVRGYTF; CDR3nt: TGTGCCTGGAGTAACCTGGGCGGAGTGAGAGGCTACACCTTC; j_gene: TRBJ1-2; abundance: -; d_gene: -; v_gene: TRBV30
CDR3aa: CASSESNLPQHF; CDR3nt: TGCGCCAGCAGTGAATCCAATCTGCCCCAGCATTTT; j_gene: TRBJ1-5; abundance: once; d_gene: -; v_gene: TRBV10-2
CDR3aa: CASSPSYEQYF; CDR3nt: TGTGCCAGCAGCCCTTCCTACGAGCAGTACTTC; j_gene: TRBJ2-7; abundance: -; d_gene: -; v_gene: TRBV6-5
CDR3aa: CASSLQGNTGELFF; CDR3nt: TGTGCCAGCAGCTTACAGGGGAACACCGGGGAGCTGTTTTTT; j_gene: TRBJ2-2; abundance: -; d_gene: -; v_gene: TRBV5-4
CDR3aa: CASTSKLAGEAKNIQYF; CDR3nt: TGTGCCAGCACCTCCAAACTAGCGGGAGAGGCCAAAAACATTCAGTACTTC; j_gene: TRBJ2-4; abundance: -; d_gene: TRBD2; v_gene: TRBV2